Listed below are T cell receptor beta chains from one sample, sequenced in a study of shared clonotypes between healthy human individuals. The method was immunoSEQ multiplex PCR; TCRdb's version includes in-frame clones alone and lacks a portion of them. The sample consists of 950,000 to 1,100,000 clones, about 75% of them appearing once. Sequencing was done on a sample of memory CD4+ T cells sorted from blood. The receptors stem from a young man in good health. Both conserved end residues are part of each CDR3. Fields, in order: J gene, V gene, CDR3 length, D gene, clone size, CDR3 protein, CDR3 DNA. D genes are given only for firm matches. Where a row states a size, it is once, few, many or the class of an expanded clone; other rows omit it.

>TRBJ2-1|TRBV10-1|12|-|-
CASSPGVGEQFF
TGCGCCAGCAGTCCCGGGGTCGGTGAGCAGTTCTTC
>TRBJ2-1|TRBV27|16|TRBD1|-
CASSSSGQGNYNEQFF
TGTGCCAGCAGTTCATCCGGACAGGGCAACTACAATGAGCAGTTCTTC
>TRBJ2-7|TRBV15|16|-|-
CATSGGEKVGSYEQYF
TGTGCCACCAGCGGCGGGGAAAAAGTGGGGTCCTACGAGCAGTACTTC
>TRBJ2-7|TRBV30|14|-|-
CAWRSGGAKAEQYF
TGTGCCTGGAGGTCTGGGGGGGCTAAGGCCGAGCAGTACTTC
>TRBJ2-7|TRBV7-8|13|-|-
CASSPPGRGEQYF
TGTGCCAGCAGCCCCCCCGGTCGGGGCGAGCAGTACTTC
>TRBJ1-5|TRBV5-1|14|-|-
CASSLPRVVQPQHF
TGCGCCAGCAGCTTGCCGAGGGTGGTACAGCCCCAGCATTTT
>TRBJ2-7|TRBV5-1|15|TRBD2|-
CASSPLAGGPYEQYF
TGCGCCAGCAGCCCCCTAGCGGGGGGTCCCTACGAGCAGTACTTC
>TRBJ1-1|TRBV9|17|-|-
CASSSIRSFSGGTEAFF
TGTGCCAGCAGCTCTATCAGATCTTTTTCCGGGGGCACTGAAGCTTTCTTT
>TRBJ2-5|TRBV6-1|14|TRBD1|-
CASRLTGGWETQYF
TGTGCCAGCAGGCTGACAGGGGGCTGGGAGACCCAGTACTTC
>TRBJ1-2|TRBV5-1|14|-|-
CASSLEGRGYGYTF
TGCGCCAGCAGCTTGGAAGGCAGGGGCTATGGCTACACCTTC
>TRBJ2-7|TRBV6-5|13|-|-
CASTPGLNYEQYF
TGTGCCAGCACCCCCGGACTGAACTACGAGCAGTACTTC
>TRBJ2-1|TRBV30|15|TRBD2|-
CAWSASGRPYNEQFF
TGTGCCTGGAGTGCTTCCGGGAGGCCCTACAATGAGCAGTTCTTC
>TRBJ2-6|TRBV28|13|-|few
CASSLGGANVLTF
TGTGCCAGCAGTTTAGGTGGGGCCAACGTCCTGACTTTC
>TRBJ2-7|TRBV5-1|13|-|-
CASSSGSSYEQYF
TGCGCCAGCAGCTCGGGGAGCTCCTACGAGCAGTACTTC
>TRBJ2-2|TRBV7-2|15|-|few
CASRTSRQNTGELFF
TGTGCCAGCCGTACCTCCCGTCAAAACACCGGGGAGCTGTTTTTT
>TRBJ2-3|TRBV10-3|16|TRBD2|-
CAISTTSGEFTDTQYF
TGTGCCATCAGTACTACTAGCGGGGAGTTCACAGATACGCAGTATTTT
>TRBJ2-7|TRBV11-2|14|TRBD1|few
CASSTDRVGYEQYF
TGTGCCAGCAGCACGGACAGGGTAGGCTACGAGCAGTACTTC
>TRBJ2-3|TRBV2|15|-|-
CASSAQWASTDTQYF
TGTGCCAGCAGCGCTCAATGGGCGTCCACAGATACGCAGTATTTT
>TRBJ2-7|TRBV5-1|15|TRBD2|few
CASSLAGGLAPEQYF
TGCGCCAGCAGCTTGGCCGGGGGACTAGCACCCGAGCAGTACTTC
>TRBJ2-7|TRBV5-6|14|-|-
CASRLTASSYEQYF
TGTGCCAGCAGGTTGACAGCCAGCTCCTACGAGCAGTACTTC
>TRBJ2-3|TRBV18|14|TRBD1|-
CASSIQGAGDTQYF
TGTGCCAGCTCCATACAGGGGGCAGGGGATACGCAGTATTTT
>TRBJ1-1|TRBV6-1|14|-|-
CASMSGKKDTEAFF
TGTGCCAGCATGTCCGGGAAGAAGGACACTGAAGCTTTCTTT
>TRBJ2-7|TRBV6-5|15|-|-
CASSYSSGGIYEQYF
TGTGCCAGCAGTTACTCGAGTGGGGGGATCTACGAGCAGTACTTC
>TRBJ2-1|TRBV7-2|14|-|-
CASSLMTVGNEQFF
TGTGCCAGCAGCTTAATGACAGTGGGGAATGAGCAGTTCTTC
>TRBJ2-7|TRBV10-3|17|TRBD2|-
CAISRGLAGVGAYEQYF
TGTGCCATCAGCCGGGGACTAGCGGGAGTAGGGGCCTACGAGCAGTACTTC
>TRBJ1-6|TRBV14|16|-|many
CASSQVGGARNSPLHF
TGTGCCAGCAGCCAAGTGGGAGGGGCAAGGAATTCACCCCTCCACTTT
>TRBJ2-6|TRBV2|17|TRBD1|-
CASSPGTGNSGANVLTF
TGTGCCAGCAGTCCCGGGACAGGAAACTCTGGGGCCAACGTCCTGACTTTC
>TRBJ1-6|TRBV10-3|15|-|-
CAIRESEIVSSPLHF
TGTGCCATCAGGGAGTCGGAAATAGTGAGTTCACCCCTCCACTTT
>TRBJ1-2|TRBV7-9|13|-|-
CASTHGGSYGYTF
TGTGCCAGCACCCACGGGGGATCCTATGGCTACACCTTC
>TRBJ1-2|TRBV10-1|13|-|-
CASSERTNYGYTF
TGCGCCAGCAGTGAAAGGACAAACTATGGCTACACCTTC
>TRBJ1-1|TRBV30|14|-|-
CASLLDGRVTEAFF
TGTGCCAGCTTATTGGACGGGCGTGTTACTGAAGCTTTCTTT
>TRBJ2-2|TRBV7-6|14|TRBD2|-
CASRGGPNTGELFF
TGTGCCAGCAGGGGAGGGCCGAACACCGGGGAGCTGTTTTTT
>TRBJ2-1|TRBV7-9|15|TRBD2|-
CASSLWSSGGNEQFF
TGTGCCAGCAGCTTATGGTCTAGCGGGGGAAATGAGCAGTTCTTC
>TRBJ2-3|TRBV10-1|14|TRBD2|-
CASSPASGQNTQYF
TGCGCCAGCAGCCCCGCTAGCGGGCAAAATACGCAGTATTTT
>TRBJ2-2|TRBV11-3|17|-|few
CASRRSQGGLGTGELFF
TGTGCCAGCCGACGGAGTCAGGGTGGGCTTGGCACCGGGGAGCTGTTTTTT
>TRBJ2-5|TRBV5-1|12|-|-
CASSLTQETQYF
TGCGCCAGCAGCTTGACTCAAGAGACCCAGTACTTC
>TRBJ2-5|TRBV7-8|15|TRBD1|-
CASSFLTGPQETQYF
TGTGCCAGCAGCTTTTTGACAGGGCCACAAGAGACCCAGTACTTC
>TRBJ2-4|TRBV7-2|16|TRBD2|-
CASSSSHLSGSNIQYF
TGTGCCAGCAGCTCAAGTCACCTTAGCGGGAGTAACATTCAGTACTTC